The 10 T cell receptor beta chains reported below all come from one sample, sequenced in a study of blood T cell repertoires in COVID-19. The table came from immunoSEQ multiplex PCR; TCRdb's copy has only in-frame clones and leaves some out. Among 53,000 or so clones listed, more than 80% were seen once. The material sequenced was peripheral blood. These receptors were collected from an elderly man with acute or convalescent COVID-19.

The rearrangement uses TRBV7-2 and TRBJ1-4; D gene uncertain. The CDR3 spans 12 residues. Germline CDR1 SGHTA, CDR2 FQGNSA. V was cut by 5 bases and J by 4 bases, with 5 bases left in between. The CDR3 DNA reads as TGTGCCAGCAGCATATATAATGAAAAACTGTTTTTT. Residues: CASSIYNEKLFF. Together with reference TRBV7-2 and TRBJ1-4, the CDR3 gives the full variable domain: GAGVSQSPSNKVTEKGKDVELRCDPISGHTALYWYRQSLGQGLEFLIYFQGNSAPDKSGLPSDRFSAERTGGSVSTLTIQRTQQEDSAVYLCASSIYNEKLFFGSGTQLSVL.

V usage is TRBV6-4 and J usage is TRBJ1-6; D ambiguous. Trimming stripped 6 bases from V and 7 bases from J, with 16 bases between. Germline lookup yields CDR1 MRHNA and CDR2 SNTAGT. CDR3 length equals 15 residues. The chain's CDR3 is CASSEQRHGNSPLHF. The CDR3 DNA reads as TGTGCCAGCAGCGAACAGCGGCATGGCAATTCACCCCTCCACTTT.

The chain uses TRBV5-1 and TRBJ2-7, with a possible D match to TRBD2 (6 bases). Germline-derived CDR1 and CDR2 are SGHRS and YFSETQ. This CDR3 spans 13 amino acids. Trimming left V 1 base short and J 4 bases short, with 9 bases between. This CDR3 is CASSLFRGYEQYF. Written as DNA, the CDR3 is TGCGCCAGCAGCTTGTTCCGGGGGTACGAGCAGTACTTC.

The chain employs TRBV5-1 and TRBJ1-4; D not resolved. Trimming removed 4 bases from V and 0 bases from J, with 7 bases in between. The CDR3 sequence is 14 residues long. CDR1 is SGHRS and CDR2 is YFSETQ in the germline V gene. CDR3 in DNA: TGCGCCAGCAGCAACACAGCAACTAATGAAAAACTGTTTTTT. As protein: CASSNTATNEKLFF.

This clone was observed a single time. The chain carries TRBV27 and TRBJ2-7; weak D call: TRBD2 (5 bases). The CDR3 is 12 amino acids. V was trimmed by 5 bases and J by 6 bases, leaving 11 bases between them. The V gene's germline CDR1 is MNHEY and CDR2 SMNVEV (reference sequence). Written as DNA, the CDR3 is TGTGCCAGCAGTACCTACAGCGGCGAGCAGTACTTC. Translated: CASSTYSGEQYF.

The chain is built from TRBV6-5 and TRBJ2-1; D uncertain. The CDR3 runs 16 residues. Germline V gives CDR1 MNHEY, CDR2 SVGAGI. Trimming stripped 4 bases from V and 0 bases from J, with 13 bases between. This CDR3 is CASSSPRGPSYNEQFF. In nucleotides, the CDR3 is TGTGCCAGCAGTTCCCCCCGTGGCCCCTCCTACAATGAGCAGTTCTTC.

The chain employs TRBV6-2 or TRBV6-3 and TRBJ2-7; 7 bases map to TRBD2. Germline CDR1 reads MNHEY; CDR2 reads SVGEGT. The ends lost 2 bases at V and 2 bases at J; junction bases unmatched: 3. The CDR3 loop spans 14 amino acids. The CDR3 DNA reads TGTGCCAGCAGTTACGGACGGGGGGCCTACGAGCAGTACTTC. As protein: CASSYGRGAYEQYF.

V and J are TRBV4-3 and TRBJ2-1; TRBD2 matches at 10 bases. This CDR3 comprises 16 residues. CDR1 is LGHNA, CDR2 YSLEER, per germline. The J segment lost 9 bases and the V segment lost 1 base, leaving 9 bases of the junction unmatched. The CDR3 reads CASSQGWLAGVREQFF. CDR3 nucleotides: TGCGCCAGCAGCCAAGGGTGGCTAGCGGGGGTTCGTGAGCAGTTCTTC.

The V and J genes are TRBV5-4 and TRBJ2-3, with 11 bases matching TRBD2. CDR1 is SGHNT and CDR2 is YYREEE in the germline V gene (reference sequence). The CDR3 consists of 16 residues. The J segment lost 3 bases and the V segment lost 2 bases, leaving 5 bases of the junction unmatched. The CDR3 bases are TGTGCCAGCAGCTTCCGACTAGCGGGGATGACAGATACGCAGTATTTT. Its translation: CASSFRLAGMTDTQYF.

The J gene is TRBJ2-7, the V gene TRBV7-6, with D possibly matching TRBD1 (8 bases). The ends were cut back, 5 bases at V and 1 base at J, with 15 bases in the middle. Germline CDR1 reads SGHVS; CDR2 reads FNYEAQ. There are 15 residues in the CDR3. The CDR3 protein is CASSLGQGLSYEQYF. CDR3 in DNA: TGTGCCAGCAGCCTCGGACAGGGACTATCCTACGAGCAGTACTTC.